What follows are 28 T cell receptor beta chains derived from one specimen sequenced in a study of cytomegalovirus exposure and HLA in healthy donors. Primers included in the PCR were 60 Vbeta and 13 Jbeta primers. Generated by immunoSEQ multiplex PCR, the TCRdb table keeps only in-frame clones and is missing some. The profile shows nearly 200,000 clones, roughly four fifths of them singletons. Sequencing was done on a sample of PBMCs. These TCRs come from a woman aged 30 to 39 in good health and CMV-seropositive.

The chain is built from TRBV5-4 and TRBJ2-6, with D perhaps matching TRBD1 (5 bases). Germline V CDR1 and CDR2: SGHNT, YYREEE (reference sequence). The ends were cut back, 2 bases at V and 2 bases at J, with 14 bases in the middle. The CDR3 has 17 residues. DNA of the CDR3: TGTGCCAGCAGCTTCGATGGGGCCAGGCCTGGGGCCAACGTCCTGACTTTC. Its protein is CASSFDGARPGANVLTF.

This clone appeared a single time. The rearrangement links TRBV15 to TRBJ2-7; 10 bases align to TRBD1. This CDR3 has 14 amino acids. Germline loops: CDR1 LNHNV, CDR2 YYDKDF (reference sequence). With V trimmed by 3 bases and J by 5 bases, 4 bases remained unmatched. CDR3 region: CATSRRQGANEQYF. The CDR3 DNA is TGTGCCACCAGCAGGCGACAGGGGGCTAACGAGCAGTACTTC.

Only a few counts were recorded for this clone. This chain joins TRBV5-1 and TRBJ1-6, with D hard to call. The CDR3 runs to 16 residues. Germline V CDR1 and CDR2: SGHRS, YFSETQ. V was trimmed by 0 bases and J by 0 bases, leaving 7 bases between them. In nucleotides, the CDR3 is TGCGCCAGCAGCTTGGCCGGGTTCTCCTATAATTCACCCCTCCACTTT. Encoded protein: CASSLAGFSYNSPLHF.

V is TRBV28 and J is TRBJ1-1, with a weak D call TRBD1 (5 bases). The CDR3 extends over 12 amino acids. V was shortened by 10 bases and J by 1 base, with 10 bases between the two germline ends. The germline V gene encodes CDR1 MDHEN and CDR2 SYDVKM. The CDR3 here is CATVQGNTEAFF. In nucleotides, the CDR3 is TGTGCCACGGTGCAGGGGAACACTGAAGCTTTCTTT.

The gene calls are TRBV18 and TRBJ1-6, with D maybe TRBD1 (6 bases). V lost 4 bases to trimming and J lost 6 bases, with 19 bases between them. The CDR3 covers 17 residues. The V gene's germline CDR1 is KGHSH and CDR2 LQKENI. The CDR3 DNA is TGTGCCAGCTCACTTCTCATTCGGGACACTGCTAATTCACCCCTCCACTTT. It is translated as CASSLLIRDTANSPLHF.

V usage is TRBV7-6 and J usage is TRBJ2-3; tentatively, D is TRBD2 (7 bases). The ends were cut back, 4 bases at V and 6 bases at J, with 14 bases in the middle. The CDR3 spans 14 residues. CDR1 is SGHVS and CDR2 is FNYEAQ in the germline V gene. CDR3 sequence: CASSSGGRADTQYF. CDR3 nucleotides: TGTGCCAGCAGCTCCGGGGGGCGGGCGGATACGCAGTATTTT.

The chain carries TRBV7-2 and TRBJ2-3, with TRBD2 matching over 15 bases. Germline V gene sequence: CDR1 SGHTA, CDR2 FQGNSA. J was trimmed by 5 bases and V by 5 bases; bases with no gene match: 5. CDR3 length: 16 residues. The CDR3 nucleotides are TGTGCCAGCAGCACCATGGGACTAGCGGGGGGAGATACGCAGTATTTT. This codes for CASSTMGLAGGDTQYF. The full variable domain, completed using reference TRBV7-2 and TRBJ2-3, is GAGVSQSPSNKVTEKGKDVELRCDPISGHTALYWYRQSLGQGLEFLIYFQGNSAPDKSGLPSDRFSAERTGGSVSTLTIQRTQQEDSAVYLCASSTMGLAGGDTQYFGPGTRLTVL.

The gene calls are TRBV2 and TRBJ1-5; 10 bases map to TRBD1. Germline lookup yields CDR1 SNHLY and CDR2 FYNNEI. The CDR3 is 15 residues long. V lost 7 bases and J lost 5; bases outside the gene matches: 8. DNA of the CDR3: TGTGCCAGCACCTTGGACAGGGGGGGGCATCAGCCCCAGCATTTT. Translating it yields CASTLDRGGHQPQHF.

The V gene is TRBV4-3, the J gene TRBJ1-4; the match to TRBD1 covers 10 bases. The CDR3 consists of 16 residues. Looked up from germline, CDR1 is LGHNA and CDR2 is YSLEER. Trimming took 0 bases from V and 8 from J; bases not matched to a gene: 6. CDR3: CASSQDPGQGDEKLFF. The CDR3 DNA reads TGCGCCAGCAGCCAAGATCCCGGACAGGGGGACGAAAAACTGTTTTTT.

The chain employs TRBV10-3 and TRBJ1-2; TRBD1 aligns across 8 bases. J gave up 0 bases and V 8 bases, and 8 bases lay outside the gene matches. The germline CDR1 and CDR2 sequences are ENHRY and SYGVKD. The CDR3 loop spans 15 amino acids. CDR3 DNA sequence: TGTGCCATCGCCATGGACAGGGAAGCTAACTATGGCTACACCTTC. This encodes CAIAMDREANYGYTF.

Only a few counts were recorded for this clone. The genes are TRBV7-2 and TRBJ2-1, with 9 bases fitting TRBD1. The length of the CDR3 is 15 residues. Germline CDR1 is SGHTA and CDR2 is FQGNSA. V lost 1 base to trimming and J lost 7 bases; unmatched junction nucleotides: 5. Here the CDR3 DNA reads TGTGCCAGCAGCTTAGTACAGGGGGCTTGGAATGAGCAGTTCTTC. Its translation: CASSLVQGAWNEQFF.

For this clone: An end of the junction does not agree with germline; a read error may underlie this. The chain is built from TRBV9 and TRBJ2-2, with TRBD2 matching over 7 bases. The CDR3 has 16 amino acids. CDR1 is SGDLS and CDR2 is YYNGEE in the germline V gene. CDR3 residues: CASSVAGGGYYGELLF. The CDR3 region has the DNA TGTGCCAGCAGCGTAGCTGGCGGGGGTTACTACGGGGAGCTGTTGTTT.

About this clone itself: The same CDR3 also results from other DNA sequences found in this sample. The CDR3 DNA reads TGCGCCAGCAGCCTCGGACTAGCGGGAGGTCAAGAGACCCAGTACTTC. This sequence encodes CASSLGLAGGQETQYF. V gene TRBV5-1 combines with J gene TRBJ2-5; 14 nucleotides agree with TRBD2. In germline, CDR1 is SGHRS, CDR2 YFSETQ. There are 16 residues in the CDR3. The V and J ends lost 4 bases and 2 bases, in that order; junction bases with no gene match: 4. Full variable domain (rest looked up from reference TRBV5-1 and TRBJ2-5): KAGVTQTPRYLIKTRGQQVTLSCSPISGHRSVSWYQQTPGQGLQFLFEYFSETQRNKGNFPGRFSGRQFSNSRSEMNVSTLELGDSALYLCASSLGLAGGQETQYFGPGTRLLVL.

The CDR3 DNA reads TGTGCCAGCAGCTTAGGTCTTCTTAGCGTTGGTGAGCAGTTCTTC. Translation: CASSLGLLSVGEQFF. The chain joins TRBV4-2 to TRBJ2-1; D may be TRBD2 (5 bases). The V and J ends lost 5 bases and 9 bases respectively, with 20 bases between them. Germline CDR1 is LGHNA and CDR2 is YNFKEQ. This CDR3 is 15 amino acids long.

The chain employs TRBV29-1 and TRBJ1-5; D is ambiguous. Germline values: CDR1 SQVTM, CDR2 ANQGSEA. V was clipped by 5 bases and J by 0 bases, with 8 bases between them. The CDR3 has 13 residues. In DNA form, the CDR3 reads TGCAGCGTTTTGACTTCTAGCAATCAGCCCCAGCATTTT. Translation gives CSVLTSSNQPQHF.

The chain employs TRBV30 and TRBJ1-1; unclear D gene. CDR1 is GTSNPN, CDR2 SVGIG, per germline (reference sequence). The CDR3 is 14 residues long. V dropped 3 bases and J dropped 10 bases, with 21 bases sitting between them. CDR3 sequence (DNA): TGTGCCTGGAGCCTTCCCCCACAGAGCCCGGTAGCTTTCTTT. Residues: CAWSLPPQSPVAFF.

This clone occurred once. Distinct nucleotide sequences in the sample also encode this CDR3. V and J are TRBV9 and TRBJ2-3; 7 bases fit TRBD2. The CDR3 consists of 16 residues. CDR1 and CDR2 from the germline V gene are SGDLS and YYNGEE. With V trimmed by 0 bases and J by 1 base, 5 bases remained unmatched. The CDR3 sequence: CASSVGEGLRTDTQYF. The DNA of the CDR3 is TGTGCCAGCAGCGTAGGGGAGGGACTCCGCACAGATACGCAGTATTTT.

This chain connects TRBV15 to TRBJ1-2; tentatively, D is TRBD1 (5 bases). CDR1 and CDR2 from the germline V gene are LNHNV and YYDKDF (reference sequence). Trimming removed 6 bases at V and 8 bases at J, with 19 bases between. CDR3 size: 14 residues. CDR3 nucleotide sequence: TGTGCCACCAGTACAGGAAGGGGAATGGGCGGCTACACCTTC. It encodes CATSTGRGMGGYTF.

The chain uses TRBV5-4 and TRBJ1-3; D unclear. V shed 4 bases and J shed 4 bases, with 9 bases lying between them. Germline V gives CDR1 SGHNT, CDR2 YYREEE (reference sequence). The CDR3 contains 13 residues. In DNA, the CDR3 is TGTGCCAGCAGCCCCCGTTCGGGAAACACCATATATTTT. Translating gives CASSPRSGNTIYF.

The chain combines TRBV27 with TRBJ2-3; TRBD2 matches 10 bases. The V segment lost 2 bases and the J segment 5 bases; nucleotides outside the gene matches: 4. The CDR3 length is 15 residues. Germline loops: CDR1 MNHEY, CDR2 SMNVEV (reference sequence). CDR3 in amino acids: CASSLRSGRVDTQYF. The CDR3 DNA reads as TGTGCCAGCAGTTTAAGAAGCGGGAGGGTAGATACGCAGTATTTT.

V and J are TRBV29-1 and TRBJ2-1; 8 bases map to TRBD1. J was trimmed by 7 bases and V by 3 bases; bases with no gene match: 11. This CDR3 comprises 15 residues. Per the germline V gene, CDR1 is SQVTM and CDR2 is ANQGSEA. CDR3 DNA sequence: TGCAGCGTTGAGTCCTGGACAGGGCCTCGGAATGAGCAGTTCTTC. Translated, it gives CSVESWTGPRNEQFF.

This rearrangement joins TRBV7-3 to TRBJ2-7; unclear D gene. This CDR3 has 13 amino acids. CDR1 SGHTA and CDR2 FQGTGA come from the germline V gene. The V and J ends lost 2 bases and 3 bases respectively, with 8 bases between them. The chain's CDR3 is CASSLVTGYEQYF. The CDR3 DNA is TGTGCCAGCAGCTTAGTAACGGGCTACGAGCAGTACTTC.

As for this clone: Additional DNA sequences in this sample encode the identical CDR3. V is TRBV19 and J is TRBJ2-1; TRBD2 agrees at 8 bases. CDR1 is LNHDA and CDR2 is SQIVND in the germline V gene (reference sequence). Losses at the gene ends were 6 bases for V and 3 bases for J; bases not matched to a gene: 4. The CDR3 loop spans 14 amino acids. The CDR3: CASRRTSNYNEQFF. Here the CDR3 DNA reads TGTGCCAGTAGGAGGACTAGCAACTACAATGAGCAGTTCTTC.

CDR3 DNA: TGTGCCAGTAGTATACAGGGGGGTAATTCACCCCTCCACTTT. This encodes CASSIQGGNSPLHF. This chain links TRBV19 with TRBJ1-6, with 7 bases lining up with TRBD1. The CDR3 sequence is 14 residues long. Trimming removed 2 bases from V and 6 bases from J; junction bases left unmatched: 1. CDR1 LNHDA and CDR2 SQIVND come from the germline V gene (reference sequence).

V gene TRBV5-1 combines with J gene TRBJ2-2, with TRBD1 identical over 8 bases. After removal of 0 bases from V and 6 bases from J, the junction contained 4 bases not matched to a gene. The CDR3 runs 15 residues. Germline V CDR1 and CDR2: SGHRS, YFSETQ. In DNA form, the CDR3 reads TGCGCCAGCAGCTTGGAGACAGGGGTATCCGGGGAGCTGTTTTTT. Protein: CASSLETGVSGELFF. The full variable domain, its missing parts supplied by reference TRBV5-1 and TRBJ2-2, is KAGVTQTPRYLIKTRGQQVTLSCSPISGHRSVSWYQQTPGQGLQFLFEYFSETQRNKGNFPGRFSGRQFSNSRSEMNVSTLELGDSALYLCASSLETGVSGELFFGEGSRLTVL.

This clone occurred a few times. V gene TRBV28 combines with J gene TRBJ1-5, with 10 bases lining up with TRBD1. The germline gives CDR1 MDHEN, CDR2 SYDVKM. V dropped 6 bases and J dropped 11; count of bases not matched to a gene: 13. The CDR3 covers 15 residues. As DNA, the CDR3 is TGTGCCAGCAGAGAGACAGGGGGCGAGACTAGAGCCCAGCATTTT. This translates into CASRETGGETRAQHF.

The chain couples TRBV15 to TRBJ2-2; 9 positions match TRBD1. J was trimmed by 3 bases and V by 4 bases; bases with no gene match: 6. CDR3 size: 16 residues. Looked up from germline, CDR1 is LNHNV and CDR2 is YYDKDF (reference sequence). The CDR3 sequence: CATSTGGQGDTGELFF. In DNA, the CDR3 is TGTGCCACCAGCACTGGGGGACAGGGAGACACCGGGGAGCTGTTTTTT.

The chain combines TRBV29-1 with TRBJ1-4; D gene unclear. The CDR3 contains 11 residues. The germline V gene has CDR1 SQVTM and CDR2 ANQGSEA. V was shortened by 7 bases and J by 6 bases, with 9 bases between the two germline ends. CDR3 in amino acids: CSAATDEKLFF. The CDR3 DNA follows: TGCAGCGCTGCAACGGATGAAAAACTGTTTTTT.